This is a list of T cell receptor beta chains from one sample in a study of CD8+ T cells in alopecia areata. Produced via immunoSEQ multiplex PCR; TCRdb's table is partial and in-frame only. The data hold some 110,000 clones, with around two fifths observed a single time. The sequencing sample was made of CD4+ T cells sorted from blood. These receptors all come from a human donor with alopecia areata. CDR3s include the opening cysteine and the closing phenylalanine or tryptophan. The order of the fields is clone size, D gene, J gene, V gene, CDR3 protein, CDR3 DNA. The D gene is left open where the match is weak. Clone size, where shown, is once, few, many, or a class for clones that have expanded.

.,.,TRBJ1-1,TRBV29-1,CSAQGQTNTEAFF,TGCAGCGCACAAGGACAGACGAACACTGAAGCTTTCTTT
.,TRBD1,TRBJ1-3,TRBV7-2,CASRDRGNTIYF,TGTGCCAGCAGGGACAGGGGAAACACCATATATTTT
few,TRBD1,TRBJ1-2,TRBV19,CASDRGGYYGYTF,TGTGCCAGCGACCGAGGGGGCTACTATGGCTACACCTTC
.,.,TRBJ2-1,TRBV14,CASIFPAGPNNEQFF,TGTGCCAGCATTTTTCCAGCCGGCCCCAACAATGAGCAGTTCTTC
.,TRBD1,TRBJ1-4,TRBV29-1,CSVVPTGRGEKLFF,TGCAGCGTTGTTCCGACAGGGCGAGGTGAAAAACTGTTTTTT
.,.,TRBJ1-2,TRBV7-2,CASSLEGARGYTF,TGTGCCAGCAGCTTAGAAGGGGCCCGGGGCTACACCTTC
few,TRBD1,TRBJ1-1,TRBV30,CAWSLGTGGFYTEAFF,TGTGCCTGGAGTTTAGGGACAGGGGGTTTTTACACTGAAGCTTTCTTT
.,TRBD2,TRBJ2-1,TRBV18,CASSSRAGGGVQEQFF,TGTGCCAGCTCCTCCCGAGCGGGAGGTGGGGTCCAAGAGCAGTTCTTC
few,TRBD2,TRBJ2-7,TRBV19,CASSSGGAPSYEQYF,TGTGCCAGTAGCAGCGGGGGAGCCCCTTCCTACGAGCAGTACTTC
.,TRBD1,TRBJ2-7,TRBV2,CASKFGTGSNEQYF,TGTGCCAGCAAATTCGGGACAGGGAGCAACGAGCAGTACTTC
.,TRBD2,TRBJ2-5,TRBV19,CASGLAGVETQYF,TGTGCCAGCGGACTAGCGGGAGTGGAGACCCAGTACTTC
.,TRBD2,TRBJ2-5,TRBV27,CASSFFLAGEETQYF,TGTGCCAGCAGTTTTTTCCTAGCGGGAGAAGAGACCCAGTACTTC
.,.,TRBJ2-2,TRBV5-6,CASSLGGGPNTGELFF,TGTGCCAGCAGCTTGGGGGGCGGACCGAACACCGGGGAGCTGTTTTTT
once,.,TRBJ2-3,TRBV2,CASREGADTQYF,TGTGCCAGCAGGGAGGGGGCAGATACGCAGTATTTT
.,.,TRBJ2-7,TRBV5-1,CASSLGVLSYEQYF,TGCGCCAGCAGCTTAGGCGTTCTCTCCTACGAGCAGTACTTC